The sequence of this T cell receptor beta chain was determined in a study of cytomegalovirus exposure and HLA in healthy donors. On the study more broadly: Early released data comprised 75 million to 100 million unique TCRs from HLA-typed donors. Overall study results and limits: Despite most TCR sequences being rare, some public TCRs occurred in many donors. The listing of roughly 160 TCR beta chains classed them as cytomegalovirus-associated. For presence/absence analyses, sequencing depth was assumed to be roughly uniform across donors.

PCR amplification relied on 60 Vbeta primers (plus 13 Jbeta primers). TCRdb's copy holds only in-frame clones and misses some; the assay was immunoSEQ multiplex PCR. The sample has roughly 150,000 clones, roughly three quarters seen once; the top ten hold approximately 2.8%. CDR3 length equals 16 residues. Comment on this clone: Its antigen remains unidentified.

The chain combines TRBV21-1 with TRBJ2-3; the tabulated D call, TRBD2, remains unverified against the DNA. TRBV21-1 is termed a pseudogene. Sequenced sample: PBMCs. This clonotype was sampled from a male donor in good health and CMV-seronegative. The DNA of the CDR3 is TGTGCCAGCAGCGGGGGACTAGCGGACAGAGTGTATACGCAGTATTTT. Its translation is CASSGGLADRVYTQYF.